These 5 T cell receptor beta chains came from one sample sequenced in a study of T cells in localized non-small cell lung cancer. Method: immunoSEQ multiplex PCR; TCRdb's copy keeps in-frame clones and lacks some. The sample holds tens of thousands of clones, around 89% seen once. The specimen was peripheral blood mononuclear cells, collected before any cancer treatment. The receptors were sampled from a woman between 40 and 69 years old with stage III lung adenocarcinoma.

The rearrangement links TRBV9 to TRBJ2-7; D is perhaps TRBD2 (5 bases). V lost 2 bases and J 3 bases, leaving 15 bases between the germline ends. This CDR3 comprises 15 residues. From germline, CDR1 is SGDLS and CDR2 YYNGEE. CDR3 sequence: CASSVRGQENYEQYF. CDR3 coding DNA: TGTGCCAGCAGCGTTAGAGGGCAGGAGAACTACGAGCAGTACTTC. The variable domain in full, completed from reference TRBV9 and TRBJ2-7, reads DSGVTQTPKHLITATGQRVTLRCSPRSGDLSVYWYQQSLDQGLQFLIQYYNGEERAKGNILERFSAQQFPDLHSELNLSSLELGDSALYFCASSVRGQENYEQYFGPGTRLTVT.

This clone was seen more than once but under ten times. This chain links TRBV4-3 with TRBJ1-2; D is possibly TRBD1 (6 bases). The V and J ends lost 4 bases and 8 bases respectively, with 17 bases between them. CDR3 length equals 14 residues. Germline loops: CDR1 LGHNA, CDR2 YSLEER. The CDR3 DNA reads TGCGCCAGCAGCCGAGGCCTGGGGGCAGGGGGCTACACCTTC. Translation: CASSRGLGAGGYTF.

This chain links TRBV6-5 with TRBJ2-7, with D perhaps TRBD1 (6 bases). V lost 0 bases, J lost 2 bases, and 8 bases lay in between. CDR3 length: 14 residues. From germline, CDR1 is MNHEY and CDR2 SVGAGI. CDR3 protein: CASSYSGQTYEQYF. The CDR3, as DNA: TGTGCCAGCAGTTACTCTGGACAGACCTACGAGCAGTACTTC.

The chain combines TRBV4-1 with TRBJ2-1; 10 nucleotides align to TRBD2. CDR1 MGHRA and CDR2 YSYEKL come from the germline V gene. The CDR3 has 16 residues. V trimming: 0 bases; J trimming: 6 bases; junction bases outside the gene matches: 5. Here the CDR3 DNA reads TGCGCCAGCAGCCAAGATCCTAGCGGGAGATTCAATGAGCAGTTCTTC. It translates to CASSQDPSGRFNEQFF.

This chain connects TRBV5-1 to TRBJ1-1, with D maybe TRBD1 (5 bases). V was cut by 4 bases and J by 10 bases, with 17 bases left in between. Germline V gene sequence: CDR1 SGHRS, CDR2 YFSETQ. CDR3 length: 13 residues. CDR3 in amino acids: CASSHRGVDGAFF. The CDR3 DNA sequence: TGCGCCAGCAGCCATCGGGGGGTAGACGGAGCTTTCTTT.